Presented here are 13 T cell receptor beta chains from one specimen sequenced in a study of blood T cell repertoires in COVID-19. Clones were read by immunoSEQ multiplex PCR, and TCRdb kept only the in-frame ones, dropping some. The table lists some 230,000 clones, about 86% of them singletons, with around 3% in the top ten. Material for sequencing was peripheral blood. All receptors derive from a woman aged 25 to 39 who had recovered from COVID-19.

The chain has TRBV24-1 and TRBJ1-2; 7 bases are shared with TRBD1. The ends lost 0 bases at V and 4 bases at J; junction bases unmatched: 4. CDR1 is KGHDR and CDR2 is SFDVKD in the germline V gene. CDR3 length equals 15 residues. The CDR3 is CATSDLTGEPYGYTF. As DNA, the CDR3 is TGTGCCACCAGTGATTTGACAGGGGAACCCTATGGCTACACCTTC.

CDR3 residues: CASSGDSQETQYF. CDR3 sequence (DNA): TGTGCCAGCAGTGGCGACAGCCAAGAGACCCAGTACTTC. This rearrangement joins TRBV2 to TRBJ2-5; maybe TRBD1 (5 bases). The CDR3 contains 13 residues. V dropped 4 bases and J dropped 1 base, with 7 bases sitting between them. CDR1 and CDR2 (germline): SNHLY, FYNNEI.

The genes are TRBV28 and TRBJ2-5; 9 nucleotides match TRBD1. This CDR3 comprises 15 residues. Germline assignment: CDR1 MDHEN and CDR2 SYDVKM. The J segment lost 4 bases and the V segment lost 6 bases, leaving 9 bases of the junction unmatched. The CDR3 region is CASSYLQGAGETQYF. The CDR3 DNA is TGTGCCAGCAGCTACCTACAGGGGGCAGGAGAGACCCAGTACTTC. Combining the CDR3 with reference TRBV28 and TRBJ2-5 gives the whole variable domain DVKVTQSSRYLVKRTGEKVFLECVQDMDHENMFWYRQDPGLGLRLIYFSYDVKMKEKGDIPEGYSVSREKKERFSLILESASTNQTSMYLCASSYLQGAGETQYFGPGTRLLVL.

This sequence joins TRBV7-9 and TRBJ1-1; D gene ambiguous. The ends were cut back, 0 bases at V and 0 bases at J, with 8 bases in the middle. The CDR3 consists of 15 residues. Germline V gene lookup returns CDR1 SEHNR and CDR2 FQNEAQ (reference sequence). The CDR3 loop is CASSLASVMNTEAFF. The CDR3 nucleotides are TGTGCCAGCAGCTTAGCGTCAGTCATGAACACTGAAGCTTTCTTT.

The chain links TRBV7-9 to TRBJ1-4; 9 nucleotides agree with TRBD1. J gave up 8 bases and V 11 bases, and 9 bases lay outside the gene matches. The CDR3 consists of 13 residues. The V gene's germline CDR1 is SEHNR and CDR2 FQNEAQ (reference sequence). DNA of the CDR3: TGTGCCGGGACAGGGACAGATCAGGAAAAACTGTTTTTT. Translating gives CAGTGTDQEKLFF.

The rearrangement joins TRBV5-1 to TRBJ2-1, with D possibly matching TRBD2 (6 bases). The CDR3 consists of 15 residues. Germline V CDR1 and CDR2: SGHRS, YFSETQ. Trimming shortened V by 2 bases and J by 3 bases, and 12 bases separated the two germline ends. CDR3 in DNA: TGCGCCAGCAGCTTAACGGGAGCAAACTACAATGAGCAGTTCTTC. Translated: CASSLTGANYNEQFF.

This clone was seen only once. This rearrangement joins TRBV10-3 to TRBJ2-7; D perhaps matches TRBD2 (5 bases). Trimming cost V 7 bases and J 1 base, with 17 bases left between them. Per germline, CDR1 ENHRY and CDR2 SYGVKD. The CDR3 loop spans 15 amino acids. For the CDR3, the DNA is TGTGCCATCACCCAAAAGGAGGACTCTTCCTACGAGCAGTACTTC. This encodes CAITQKEDSSYEQYF.

The chain has TRBV5-6 and TRBJ1-5, with 9 bases aligning to TRBD1. Germline lookup yields CDR1 SGHDT and CDR2 YYEEEE. Trimming at V came to 0 bases and at J to 5 bases, leaving 6 bases not matched to a gene. The CDR3 runs 16 residues. Here the CDR3 DNA reads TGTGCCAGCAGCTTGGCCCCCACAGGGGGCGATCAGCCCCAGCATTTT. This codes for CASSLAPTGGDQPQHF.

The chain carries TRBV4-1 and TRBJ2-3; possibly TRBD1 for D (6 bases). The CDR3 runs to 16 residues. Per the germline V gene, CDR1 is MGHRA and CDR2 is YSYEKL. The V end was cut by 5 bases, the J end by 3 bases, with 18 bases between. The CDR3 here is CASSTHRTETTDTQYF. Here the CDR3 DNA reads TGCGCCAGCAGCACCCACCGGACAGAGACTACAGATACGCAGTATTTT.

CDR3 amino acids: CASSDSYSGNTIYF. CDR3 coding DNA: TGTGCCAGCAGTGACAGTTACTCTGGAAACACCATATATTTT. V and J are TRBV27 and TRBJ1-3, with a tentative D call TRBD1 (5 bases). Germline loops: CDR1 MNHEY, CDR2 SMNVEV (reference sequence). Trimming removed 5 bases from V and 0 bases from J, with 8 bases in between. The CDR3 covers 14 residues.

This chain uses TRBV6-5 with TRBJ2-7, with 9 positions matching TRBD2. V lost 8 bases to trimming and J lost 6 bases; unmatched junction nucleotides: 11. The CDR3 is 14 amino acids. Germline V CDR1 and CDR2: MNHEY, SVGAGI. The CDR3 reads CASRFGGRVPEQYF. DNA of the CDR3: TGTGCCAGCCGATTCGGCGGGAGGGTCCCCGAGCAGTACTTC.

The chain has TRBV27 and TRBJ2-1; unclear D gene. This CDR3 has 14 amino acids. V was cut by 4 bases and J by 4 bases, with 11 bases left in between. CDR1 MNHEY and CDR2 SMNVEV come from the germline V gene (reference sequence). The CDR3 sequence: CASSSLGRYNEQFF. The CDR3 region has the DNA TGTGCCAGCAGTTCCCTGGGCCGATACAATGAGCAGTTCTTC.

The rearrangement uses TRBV3-1 (or the pseudogene TRBV3-2) and TRBJ2-5; the match to TRBD2 covers 7 bases. The V and J ends lost 0 bases and 5 bases, in that order; junction bases with no gene match: 9. This CDR3 has 16 residues. CDR1 is LGHDT and CDR2 is YNNKEL in the germline V gene (reference sequence). Here the CDR3 DNA reads TGTGCCAGCAGCCAAGATCACTCCCGGGGGGTGGAGACCCAGTACTTC. Encoded protein: CASSQDHSRGVETQYF.